This TCR beta chain was identified during a study of CD8+ T cells in alopecia areata. Study context: Tofacitinib was given for 6 to 18 months, then stopped for 6 months.

Regarding treatment: oral pan-JAK inhibitor, 5-10 mg twice daily. Trimming took off 4 bases at V and 5 bases at J, with 11 bases between the two ends. From germline, CDR1 is SNHLY and CDR2 FYNNEI. This CDR3 is 13 amino acids long. Study observations and caveats: Scalp repertoires also include resident alphabeta T cells from normal skin.

Comment on this clone: No antigen is known for it.

RNA was extracted and reverse transcribed into cDNA as the sequencing template. This table comes from immunoSEQ multiplex PCR, and its TCRdb copy is limited to in-frame clones, with some not included. Of 170,000 or so clones listed, around three fifths are singletons. The input for sequencing was CD8+ T cells sorted from blood, taken at week 24, from a patient treated with tofacitinib. This chain uses TRBV2 with TRBJ1-2; D call uncertain. The source is a human donor with alopecia areata. CDR3 DNA sequence: TGTGCCAGCAGTGGAGGGAATGAATATGGCTACACCTTC. This gives the protein CASSGGNEYGYTF.